This T cell receptor (beta chain) was identified in a study of regulatory dendritic cells for organ transplantation. Findings and caveats of the study: Considerable individual heterogeneity was seen in alloreactive memory CD8+ T cells. Memory T cells were less diverse than naive, with memory CD8+ most oligoclonal. Memory CD8+ clonal expansion seemed more limited with regulatory than mature dendritic cells. Of resting T cell subsets, memory CD8+ had the most alloreactive clonotypes.

The germline V and J ends were trimmed by 6 bases and 0 bases, with 11 bases remaining between them. This CDR3 spans 14 amino acids. From germline, CDR1 is SEHNR and CDR2 FQNEAQ (reference sequence). As concerns this clone: Its antigen is not known.

The assay was immunoSEQ multiplex PCR, and TCRdb's table has in-frame clones only and misses some. The sample lists 8,500 to 13,000 clones, around two thirds seen once, with approximately 17% in the top ten. The chain employs TRBV7-9 and TRBJ1-1; D is unclear. This sequence was found in a human donor in good health. Source material: memory CD8+ T cells from blood. The subset is: CD45RO+ memory T cells. In DNA form, the CDR3 reads TGTGCCAGCAGATGGTCCCGGTTGAACACTGAAGCTTTCTTT. It is translated as CASRWSRLNTEAFF.